This T cell receptor beta chain was captured in a study of PD-1 blockade in classical Hodgkin lymphoma. General study points: Compared with baseline, CD4+ but not CD8+ TCR diversity had risen significantly by C4D1. After ASCT, patients who started nivolumab under 1 year later were excluded. Why repertoires differed is undefined; disease activity or prior therapy possibly contributed. Complete responders' baseline diversity resembled that of newly diagnosed patients.

V was shortened by 4 bases and J by 8 bases, with 15 bases between the two germline ends. The CDR3 extends over 14 amino acids. The germline CDR1 and CDR2 sequences are SGHNT and YENEEA. Comment on this clone: Its specificity is unknown.

Every one of the patients relapsed after autologous stem cell transplantation (brentuximab vedotin exposure was variable). Only in-frame clones appear in the TCRdb table, and some are missing; sequencing was by immunoSEQ multiplex PCR. Of about 18,000 clones in the sample, roughly 80% were seen once. The receptor comes from a human donor with classical Hodgkin lymphoma. Material: peripheral blood mononuclear cells (PBMCs), obtained at baseline. This rearrangement joins TRBV11-3 to TRBJ2-1, with D tentatively TRBD1 or TRBD2 (7 bases each). This CDR3 reads CASSSVGRGHEQFF. CDR3 bases: TGTGCCAGCAGCTCGGTAGGGAGGGGGCATGAGCAGTTCTTC.